In its sample, the clone carrying this T cell receptor (beta chain) was seen a few times. Its antigen remains unknown. These data originate in a study of blood T cells in healthy people across ages. Study-wide points: TCR beta diversity per million T cells fell roughly linearly with age.

A second PCR of roughly 7 to 11 cycles used a sample-barcoded 5' primer and a J-beta primer mix. TCRdb processed the 5' RACE reads anew with MiXCR; each CDR3 protein has one entry. Counted here are nearly 800,000 distinct CDR3 sequences, about 25% occurring once; the ten biggest clones make up more than 3%. The CDR3 extends over 15 amino acids. CDR1 is SGHTA, CDR2 FQGNSA, per germline. Trimming removed 3 bases at V and 0 bases at J, with 9 bases between. Isolating PBMCs gave at least 6 million of these cells per sample. At least 5.5 micrograms of total RNA were extracted per sample. These same records also appear under a second study, on T cells of mothers and their children. That source adds: Slightly, though not significantly, more overlap was seen in related than in unrelated mother-child pairs.

This chain uses TRBV7-2 with TRBJ1-5; D is uncertain. This TCR derives from a boy younger than 18 in good health. The sample comprised blood. DNA of the CDR3: TGTGCCAGCAGCTTTGCGGGGTATAGCAATCAGCCCCAGCATTTT. This translates into CASSFAGYSNQPQHF.